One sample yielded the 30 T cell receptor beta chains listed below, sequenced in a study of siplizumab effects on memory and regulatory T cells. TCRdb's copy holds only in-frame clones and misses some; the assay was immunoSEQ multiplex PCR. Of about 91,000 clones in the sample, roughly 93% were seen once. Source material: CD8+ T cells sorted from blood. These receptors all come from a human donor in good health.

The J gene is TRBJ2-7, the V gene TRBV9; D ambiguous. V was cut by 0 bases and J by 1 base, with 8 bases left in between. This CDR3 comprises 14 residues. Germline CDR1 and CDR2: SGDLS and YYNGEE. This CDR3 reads CASSVGTASYEQYF. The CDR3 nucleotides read TGTGCCAGCAGCGTAGGGACGGCTTCCTACGAGCAGTACTTC.

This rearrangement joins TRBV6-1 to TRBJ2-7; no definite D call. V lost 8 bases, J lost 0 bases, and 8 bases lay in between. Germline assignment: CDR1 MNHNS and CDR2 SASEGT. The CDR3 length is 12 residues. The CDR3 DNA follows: TGTGCCAGCCTTCTAAGCTCCTACGAGCAGTACTTC. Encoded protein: CASLLSSYEQYF.

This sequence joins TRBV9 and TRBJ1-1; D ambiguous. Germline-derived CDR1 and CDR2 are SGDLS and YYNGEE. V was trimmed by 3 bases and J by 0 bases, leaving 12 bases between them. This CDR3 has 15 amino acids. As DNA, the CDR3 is TGTGCCAGCAGCGAGGGTGGGCAGCTGAACACTGAAGCTTTCTTT. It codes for CASSEGGQLNTEAFF.

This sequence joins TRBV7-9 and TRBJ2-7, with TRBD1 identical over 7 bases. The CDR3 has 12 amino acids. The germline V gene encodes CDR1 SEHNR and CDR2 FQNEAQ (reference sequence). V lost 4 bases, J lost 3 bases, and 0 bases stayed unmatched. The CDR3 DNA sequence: TGTGCCAGCAGCTGGGACAGCTACGAGCAGTACTTC. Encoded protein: CASSWDSYEQYF.

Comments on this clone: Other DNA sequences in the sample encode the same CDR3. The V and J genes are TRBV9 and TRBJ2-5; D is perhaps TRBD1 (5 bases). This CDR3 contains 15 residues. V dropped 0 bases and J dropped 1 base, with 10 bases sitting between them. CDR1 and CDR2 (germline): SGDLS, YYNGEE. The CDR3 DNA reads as TGTGCCAGCAGCGTAGTTGGGGCCCCCCAAGAGACCCAGTACTTC. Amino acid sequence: CASSVVGAPQETQYF.

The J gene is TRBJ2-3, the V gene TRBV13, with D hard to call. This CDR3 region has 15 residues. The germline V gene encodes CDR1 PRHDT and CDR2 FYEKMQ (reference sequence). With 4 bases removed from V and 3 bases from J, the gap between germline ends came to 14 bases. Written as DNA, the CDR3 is TGTGCCAGCAGCTCACAAGCTTCTAGGACAGATACGCAGTATTTT. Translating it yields CASSSQASRTDTQYF.

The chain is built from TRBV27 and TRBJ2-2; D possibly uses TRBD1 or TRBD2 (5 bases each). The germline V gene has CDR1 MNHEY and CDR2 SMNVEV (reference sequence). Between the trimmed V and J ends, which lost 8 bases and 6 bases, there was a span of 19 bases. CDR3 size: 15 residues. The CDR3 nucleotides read TGTGCCAGCTATGGCAGGGAGAGTTTCCCCGGGGAGCTGTTTTTT. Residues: CASYGRESFPGELFF.

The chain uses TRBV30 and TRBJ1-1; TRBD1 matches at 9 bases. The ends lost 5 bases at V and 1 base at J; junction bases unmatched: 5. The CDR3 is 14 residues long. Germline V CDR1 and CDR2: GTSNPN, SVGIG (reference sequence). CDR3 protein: CAWDPGQGNTEAFF. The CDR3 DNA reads TGTGCCTGGGACCCGGGACAGGGGAACACTGAAGCTTTCTTT.

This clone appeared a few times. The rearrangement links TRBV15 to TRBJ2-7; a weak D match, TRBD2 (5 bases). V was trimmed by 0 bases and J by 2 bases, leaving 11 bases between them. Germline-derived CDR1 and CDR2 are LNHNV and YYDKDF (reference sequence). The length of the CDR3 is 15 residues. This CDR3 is CATSREGGPTYEQYF. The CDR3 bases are TGTGCCACCAGCAGAGAAGGCGGGCCCACCTACGAGCAGTACTTC.

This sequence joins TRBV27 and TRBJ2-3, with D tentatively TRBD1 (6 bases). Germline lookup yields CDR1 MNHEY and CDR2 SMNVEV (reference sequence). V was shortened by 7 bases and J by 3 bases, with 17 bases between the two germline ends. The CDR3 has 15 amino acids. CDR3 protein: CASKFHRAVTDTQYF. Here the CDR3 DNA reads TGTGCCAGCAAATTTCACAGGGCGGTGACAGATACGCAGTATTTT.

CDR3 DNA: TGTGCCAGCAAACCTAGGACAGCTTACGAGCAGTACTTC. It encodes CASKPRTAYEQYF. This sequence joins TRBV27 and TRBJ2-7, with a possible D match to TRBD1 (6 bases). Germline V gives CDR1 MNHEY, CDR2 SMNVEV (reference sequence). This CDR3 region has 13 residues. V was shortened by 7 bases and J by 4 bases, with 14 bases between the two germline ends.

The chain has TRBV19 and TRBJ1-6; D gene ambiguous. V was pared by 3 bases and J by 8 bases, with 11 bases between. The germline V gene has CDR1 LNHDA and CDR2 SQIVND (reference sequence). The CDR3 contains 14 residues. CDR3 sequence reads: CASSMNGPDSPLHF. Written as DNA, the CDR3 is TGTGCCAGTAGTATGAACGGGCCTGATTCACCCCTCCACTTT.

CDR3 nucleotides: TGTGCCAGCAGCCCAGTTCAGGGGACGAACACTGAAGCTTTCTTT. Amino acid sequence: CASSPVQGTNTEAFF. The chain couples TRBV7-9 to TRBJ1-1, with D possibly being TRBD1 (6 bases). The CDR3 covers 15 residues. Between the trimmed V and J ends, which lost 5 bases and 1 base, there was a span of 14 bases. Germline V gene data show CDR1 as SEHNR and CDR2 as FQNEAQ (reference sequence).

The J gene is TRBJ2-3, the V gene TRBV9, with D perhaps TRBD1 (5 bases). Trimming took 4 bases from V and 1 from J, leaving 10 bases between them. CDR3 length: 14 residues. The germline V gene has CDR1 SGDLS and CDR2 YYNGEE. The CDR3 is CASSPWGGTDTQYF. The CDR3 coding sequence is TGTGCCAGCAGCCCGTGGGGCGGCACAGATACGCAGTATTTT.

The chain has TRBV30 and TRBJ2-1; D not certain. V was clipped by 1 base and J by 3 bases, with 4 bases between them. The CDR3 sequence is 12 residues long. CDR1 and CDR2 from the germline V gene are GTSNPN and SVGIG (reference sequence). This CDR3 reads CAWSAHYNEQFF. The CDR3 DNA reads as TGTGCCTGGAGTGCCCACTACAATGAGCAGTTCTTC.

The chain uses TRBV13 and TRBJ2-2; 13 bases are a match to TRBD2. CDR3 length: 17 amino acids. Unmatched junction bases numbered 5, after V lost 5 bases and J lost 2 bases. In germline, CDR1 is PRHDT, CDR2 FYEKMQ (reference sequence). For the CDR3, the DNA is TGTGCCAGCAGCCCGGGACTAGCGGGGCTAAACACCGGGGAGCTGTTTTTT. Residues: CASSPGLAGLNTGELFF.

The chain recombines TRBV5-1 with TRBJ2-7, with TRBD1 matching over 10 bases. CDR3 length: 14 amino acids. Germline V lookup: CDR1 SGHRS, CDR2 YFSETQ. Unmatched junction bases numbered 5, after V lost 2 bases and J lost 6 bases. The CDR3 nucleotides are TGCGCCAGCAGCTTACCGACAGGGGGCGGCGAGCAGTACTTC. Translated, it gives CASSLPTGGGEQYF. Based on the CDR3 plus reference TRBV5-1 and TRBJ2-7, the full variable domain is KAGVTQTPRYLIKTRGQQVTLSCSPISGHRSVSWYQQTPGQGLQFLFEYFSETQRNKGNFPGRFSGRQFSNSRSEMNVSTLELGDSALYLCASSLPTGGGEQYFGPGTRLTVT.

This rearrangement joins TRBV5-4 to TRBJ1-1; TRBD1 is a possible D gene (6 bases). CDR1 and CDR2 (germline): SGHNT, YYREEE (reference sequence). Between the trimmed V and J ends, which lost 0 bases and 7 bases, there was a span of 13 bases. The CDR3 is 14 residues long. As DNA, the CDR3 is TGTGCCAGCAGCTTGGACCGGGACAATTATGAAGCTTTCTTT. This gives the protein CASSLDRDNYEAFF. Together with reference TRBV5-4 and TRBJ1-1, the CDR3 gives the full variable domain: ETGVTQSPTHLIKTRGQQVTLRCSSQSGHNTVSWYQQALGQGPQFIFQYYREEENGRGNFPPRFSGLQFPNYSSELNVNALELDDSALYLCASSLDRDNYEAFFGQGTRLTVV.

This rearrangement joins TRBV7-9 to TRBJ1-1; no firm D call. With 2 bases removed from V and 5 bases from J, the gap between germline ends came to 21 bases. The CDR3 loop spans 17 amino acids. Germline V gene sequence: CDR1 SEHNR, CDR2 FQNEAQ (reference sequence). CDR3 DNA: TGTGCCAGCAGCTTATCCCGATCTGGGTCGCGCTGGACTGAAGCTTTCTTT. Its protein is CASSLSRSGSRWTEAFF.

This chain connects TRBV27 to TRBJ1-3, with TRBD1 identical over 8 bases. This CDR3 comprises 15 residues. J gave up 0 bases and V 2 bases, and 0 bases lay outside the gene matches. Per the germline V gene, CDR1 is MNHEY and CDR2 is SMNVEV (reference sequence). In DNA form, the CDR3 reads TGTGCCAGCAGTTTAACAGGGGGCTCTGGAAACACCATATATTTT. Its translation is CASSLTGGSGNTIYF.

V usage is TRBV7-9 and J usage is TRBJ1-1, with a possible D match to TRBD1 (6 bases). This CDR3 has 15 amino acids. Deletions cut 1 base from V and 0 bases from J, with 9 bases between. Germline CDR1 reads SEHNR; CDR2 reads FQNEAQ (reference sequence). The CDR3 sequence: CASSLEGDLNTEAFF. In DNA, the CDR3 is TGTGCCAGCAGCTTAGAGGGGGACCTGAACACTGAAGCTTTCTTT.

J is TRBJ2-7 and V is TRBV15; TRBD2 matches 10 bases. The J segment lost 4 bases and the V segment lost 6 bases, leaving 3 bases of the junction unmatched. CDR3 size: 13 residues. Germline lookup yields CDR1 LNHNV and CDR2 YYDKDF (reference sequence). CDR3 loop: CATSLAGGYEQYF. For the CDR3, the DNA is TGTGCCACCAGTTTAGCGGGGGGTTACGAGCAGTACTTC.

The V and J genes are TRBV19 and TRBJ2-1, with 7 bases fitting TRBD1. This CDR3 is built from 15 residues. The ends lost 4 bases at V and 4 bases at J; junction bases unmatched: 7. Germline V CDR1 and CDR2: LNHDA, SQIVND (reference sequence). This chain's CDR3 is CASSRATGPYNEQFF. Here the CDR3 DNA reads TGTGCCAGTAGTAGGGCGACAGGGCCGTACAATGAGCAGTTCTTC.

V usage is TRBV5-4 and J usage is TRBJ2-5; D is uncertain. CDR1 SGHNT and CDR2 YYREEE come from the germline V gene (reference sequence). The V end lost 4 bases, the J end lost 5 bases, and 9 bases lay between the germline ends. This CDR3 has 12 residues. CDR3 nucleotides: TGTGCCAGCAGCCCGTCACTTGAGACCCAGTACTTC. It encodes CASSPSLETQYF.

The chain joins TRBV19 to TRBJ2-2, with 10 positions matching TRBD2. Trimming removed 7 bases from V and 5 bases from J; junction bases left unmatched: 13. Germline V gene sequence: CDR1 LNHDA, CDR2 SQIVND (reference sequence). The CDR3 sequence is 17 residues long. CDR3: CASIPRWTSGGTGELFF. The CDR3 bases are TGTGCCAGTATCCCTAGGTGGACTAGCGGTGGAACCGGGGAGCTGTTTTTT.

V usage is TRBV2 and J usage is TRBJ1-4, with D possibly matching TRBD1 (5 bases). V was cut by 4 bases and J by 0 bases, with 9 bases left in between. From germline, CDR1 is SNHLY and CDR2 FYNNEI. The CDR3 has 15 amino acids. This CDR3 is CASSVGVATNEKLFF. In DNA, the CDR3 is TGTGCCAGCAGTGTGGGGGTAGCAACTAATGAAAAACTGTTTTTT.

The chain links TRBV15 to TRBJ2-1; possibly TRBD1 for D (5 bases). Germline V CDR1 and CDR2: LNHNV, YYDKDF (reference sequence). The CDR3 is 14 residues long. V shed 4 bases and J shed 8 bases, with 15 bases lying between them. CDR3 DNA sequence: TGTGCCACCAGCAACAGGCAGGGTGGGGATGAGCAGTTCTTC. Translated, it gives CATSNRQGGDEQFF.

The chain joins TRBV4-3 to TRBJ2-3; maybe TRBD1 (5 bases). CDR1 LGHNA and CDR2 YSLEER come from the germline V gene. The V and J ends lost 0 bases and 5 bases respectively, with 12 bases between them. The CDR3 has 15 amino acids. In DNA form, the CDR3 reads TGCGCCAGCAGCCAAGACAGGGCCCTGGGAGATACGCAGTATTTT. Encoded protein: CASSQDRALGDTQYF.

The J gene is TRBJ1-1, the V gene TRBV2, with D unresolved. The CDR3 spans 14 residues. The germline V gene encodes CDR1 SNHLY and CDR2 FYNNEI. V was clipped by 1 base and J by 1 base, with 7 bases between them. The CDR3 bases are TGTGCCAGCAGTGAAGACCGGGGGAACACTGAAGCTTTCTTT. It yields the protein CASSEDRGNTEAFF.

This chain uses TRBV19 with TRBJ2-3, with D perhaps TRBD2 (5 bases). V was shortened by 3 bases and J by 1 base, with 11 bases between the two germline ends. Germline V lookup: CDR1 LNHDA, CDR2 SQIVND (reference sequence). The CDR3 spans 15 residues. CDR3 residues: CASSMRESGTDTQYF. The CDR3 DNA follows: TGTGCCAGTAGTATGAGGGAATCTGGCACAGATACGCAGTATTTT. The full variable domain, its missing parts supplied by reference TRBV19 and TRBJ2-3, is DGGITQSPKYLFRKEGQNVTLSCEQNLNHDAMYWYRQDPGQGLRLIYYSQIVNDFQKGDIAEGYSVSREKKESFPLTVTSAQKNPTAFYLCASSMRESGTDTQYFGPGTRLTVL.